The 7 T cell receptor beta chains below come from one sample, sequenced in a study of blood T cell repertoires in COVID-19. Produced via immunoSEQ multiplex PCR; TCRdb's table is partial and in-frame only. This repertoire shows 200,000 to 300,000 clones, 75% to 85% found once; its top ten account for 6.5% to 8.5%. The sequencing input was peripheral blood. The receptors were sampled from a woman aged 80 or older with COVID-19, enrolled during active disease.

The chain couples TRBV6-5 to TRBJ1-2; D is uncertain. Germline V gene data show CDR1 as MNHEY and CDR2 as SVGAGI. The CDR3 consists of 13 residues. Trimming pared 6 bases from V and 2 bases from J, leaving 10 bases between. The CDR3, as DNA: TGTGCCAGCAGGGTAGCTCTCAACTATGGCTACACCTTC. This translates into CASRVALNYGYTF.

The chain uses TRBV7-3 and TRBJ1-6; no clear D gene. CDR3 length: 15 residues. CDR1 is SGHTA and CDR2 is FQGTGA in the germline V gene. V lost 1 base and J 0 bases, leaving 4 bases between the germline ends. This CDR3 reads CASSLSSSYNSPLHF. DNA for the CDR3: TGTGCCAGCAGCTTAAGCAGCTCCTATAATTCACCCCTCCACTTT.

This clone has only a few counts. V usage is TRBV27 and J usage is TRBJ1-1; 7 bases match TRBD1. V was clipped by 3 bases and J by 2 bases; unmatched bases: 9. Germline CDR1 MNHEY, CDR2 SMNVEV (reference sequence). The CDR3 spans 16 residues. The CDR3, as DNA: TGTGCCAGCAGTTTGCGACAGGGTAGGGGTAACACTGAAGCTTTCTTT. Its translation is CASSLRQGRGNTEAFF.

CDR3 bases: TGTGCCAGCTCAAGCGGACAGGGTTTTATATACGAGCAGTACTTC. Residues: CASSSGQGFIYEQYF. The J gene is TRBJ2-7, the V gene TRBV18; 8 nucleotides agree with TRBD1. With V trimmed by 5 bases and J by 4 bases, 10 bases remained unmatched. Germline CDR1 KGHSH, CDR2 LQKENI. The CDR3 has 15 residues.

Only a few counts were recorded for this clone. The chain links TRBV28 to TRBJ2-2, with 7 bases fitting TRBD1. Trimming cost V 6 bases and J 3 bases; bases outside gene matches: 4. Per the germline V gene, CDR1 is MDHEN and CDR2 is SYDVKM. CDR3 length equals 14 residues. CDR3 sequence: CASRKGAHTGELFF. The CDR3 DNA sequence: TGTGCCAGCAGAAAGGGGGCGCACACCGGGGAGCTGTTTTTT.

The chain joins TRBV30 to TRBJ1-5, with D unclear. The CDR3 has 13 amino acids. With 0 bases removed from V and 3 bases from J, the gap between germline ends came to 6 bases. Germline lookup yields CDR1 GTSNPN and CDR2 SVGIG (reference sequence). The DNA of the CDR3 is TGTGCCTGGAGTGTAAACAACAATCAGCCCCAGCATTTT. Translated: CAWSVNNNQPQHF.

The chain recombines TRBV5-6 with TRBJ2-7; TRBD2 aligns across 8 bases. There are 14 residues in the CDR3. Germline-derived CDR1 and CDR2 are SGHDT and YYEEEE. Germline trimming cut 2 bases from V and 4 bases from J; bases unmatched to any gene: 5. CDR3 amino acids: CASSFRLAYYEQYF. The CDR3 nucleotides are TGTGCCAGCAGCTTTAGACTAGCGTATTACGAGCAGTACTTC.